The 27 T cell receptor beta chains reported below all come from one sample, sequenced in a study of neurological immune-mediated disorders. MiXCR, run by TCRdb on the 5' RACE reads, gives a single entry per CDR3 protein. Of 46,000 or so distinct CDR3 sequences in the sample, around a tenth were seen once. The sample consisted of PBMCs. The source is a woman aged 40 to 50 with HTLV-1-associated myelopathy (HAM/TSP).

This chain joins TRBV18 and TRBJ1-1; unclear D gene. CDR1 is KGHSH and CDR2 is LQKENI in the germline V gene. CDR3 length equals 12 residues. The ends were cut back, 0 bases at V and 9 bases at J, with 8 bases in the middle. The CDR3 coding sequence is TGTGCCAGCTCACCACCGGGTCGGAAAGCTTTCTTT. This translates into CASSPPGRKAFF.

This clonotype came up many times. The V gene is TRBV5-1, the J gene TRBJ1-5; D not certain. This CDR3 region has 13 residues. Looked up from germline, CDR1 is SGHRS and CDR2 is YFSETQ. Trimming left V 0 bases short and J 0 bases short, with 1 base between. This chain's CDR3 is CASSLDSNQPQHF. DNA for the CDR3: TGCGCCAGCAGCTTGGATAGCAATCAGCCCCAGCATTTT. Supplemented by reference TRBV5-1 and TRBJ1-5, the full variable domain reads KAGVTQTPRYLIKTRGQQVTLSCSPISGHRSVSWYQQTPGQGLQFLFEYFSETQRNKGNFPGRFSGRQFSNSRSEMNVSTLELGDSALYLCASSLDSNQPQHFGDGTRLSIL.

This clonotype has at least ten counts. This rearrangement joins TRBV5-8 to TRBJ2-3; TRBD2 might be the D (6 bases). Germline CDR1 is SGHTS and CDR2 is YDEGEE. V lost 0 bases and J 2 bases, leaving 13 bases between the germline ends. The CDR3 contains 16 residues. The CDR3 loop is CASSLDGLASTDTQYF. In DNA, the CDR3 is TGTGCCAGCAGCTTGGACGGGCTAGCGTCCACAGATACGCAGTATTTT.

This clonotype appeared many times. This chain uses TRBV2 with TRBJ2-5; the D gene is possibly TRBD1 (6 bases). CDR1 SNHLY and CDR2 FYNNEI come from the germline V gene. Trimming took 4 bases from V and 6 from J, leaving 15 bases between them. The CDR3 length is 14 residues. The CDR3 region is CASSARGDLKTQYF. CDR3 DNA: TGTGCCAGCAGTGCCAGGGGAGACTTAAAGACCCAGTACTTC.

This clonotype was observed at least ten times. The chain uses TRBV7-2 and TRBJ2-5, with 7 bases aligning to TRBD2. V lost 2 bases, J lost 3 bases, and 3 bases stayed unmatched. Looked up from germline, CDR1 is SGHTA and CDR2 is FQGNSA. This CDR3 has 14 residues. In DNA, the CDR3 is TGTGCCAGCAGCTTACGGACTAGGGAAGAGACCCAGTACTTC. This encodes CASSLRTREETQYF.

The rearrangement joins TRBV3-1 to TRBJ2-1; D call uncertain. The CDR3 is 14 residues long. V was trimmed by 0 bases and J by 8 bases, leaving 11 bases between them. Germline V gene sequence: CDR1 LGHDT, CDR2 YNNKEL (reference sequence). The CDR3 loop reads CASSQETFRDEQFF. The CDR3 nucleotides read TGTGCCAGCAGCCAAGAAACCTTTCGGGATGAGCAGTTCTTC.

The sample holds many counts of this clonotype. V usage is TRBV4-3 and J usage is TRBJ2-6; 7 bases align to TRBD1. CDR3 length equals 20 residues. Unmatched junction bases numbered 11, after V lost 0 bases and J lost 0 bases. CDR1 is LGHNA and CDR2 is YSLEER in the germline V gene. The DNA of the CDR3 is TGCGCCAGCAGCCAAGATTGGAACCGGGACAGAGTCTCTGGGGCCAACGTCCTGACTTTC. Its translation: CASSQDWNRDRVSGANVLTF.

In this sample, this clonotype turned up many times. The rearrangement joins TRBV4-2 to TRBJ2-3; D possibly corresponds to TRBD1 (6 bases). CDR1 LGHNA and CDR2 YNFKEQ come from the germline V gene. Trimming took off 1 base at V and 4 bases at J, with 18 bases between the two ends. The CDR3 is 17 residues long. The CDR3 sequence: CASSQVSGTGNPDTQYF. In DNA, the CDR3 is TGTGCCAGCAGCCAAGTCTCGGGCACAGGGAACCCAGATACGCAGTATTTT.

There are many counts of this clonotype. The genes are TRBV7-2 and TRBJ2-4; the match to TRBD2 covers 8 bases. There are 15 residues in the CDR3. V dropped 0 bases and J dropped 9; count of bases not matched to a gene: 7. CDR1 and CDR2 (germline): SGHTA, FQGNSA. CDR3 loop: CASSLAITGGSIQYF. CDR3 bases: TGTGCCAGCAGCTTAGCGATTACGGGGGGGAGCATTCAGTACTTC.

The table lists this clonotype with many counts. The chain carries TRBV5-6 and TRBJ2-2; no firm D call. This CDR3 contains 12 residues. CDR1 and CDR2 from the germline V gene are SGHDT and YYEEEE. Trimming pared 1 base from V and 4 bases from J, leaving 2 bases between. The CDR3 coding sequence is TGTGCCAGCAGCTTGACCACCGGGGAGCTGTTTTTT. Residues: CASSLTTGELFF.

This clonotype was recorded at least ten times. The J gene is TRBJ2-6, the V gene TRBV5-1; no clear D gene. This CDR3 region has 15 residues. Trimming cost V 1 base and J 0 bases, with 5 bases left between them. CDR1 and CDR2 (germline): SGHRS, YFSETQ. The CDR3 reads CASSLTVSGANVLTF. CDR3 bases: TGCGCCAGCAGCTTGACCGTCTCTGGGGCCAACGTCCTGACTTTC. The whole variable domain, remainder taken from reference TRBV5-1 and TRBJ2-6, is KAGVTQTPRYLIKTRGQQVTLSCSPISGHRSVSWYQQTPGQGLQFLFEYFSETQRNKGNFPGRFSGRQFSNSRSEMNVSTLELGDSALYLCASSLTVSGANVLTFGAGSRLTVL.

This clonotype was found many times. The CDR3 loop reads CASSGGDMNTEAFF. In DNA form, the CDR3 reads TGCGCCAGCAGCGGGGGGGACATGAACACTGAAGCTTTCTTT. The V and J genes are TRBV5-1 and TRBJ1-1; D possibly corresponds to TRBD1 (6 bases). The CDR3 is 14 residues long. V was trimmed by 4 bases and J by 0 bases, leaving 10 bases between them. Germline CDR1 is SGHRS and CDR2 is YFSETQ.

This clonotype was observed many times. The genes are TRBV11-3 and TRBJ2-3, with D possibly called TRBD1 or TRBD2 (5 bases each). Germline V gene sequence: CDR1 SGHNT, CDR2 YENEEA. The CDR3 covers 14 residues. Trimming shortened V by 5 bases and J by 0 bases, and 9 bases separated the two germline ends. This CDR3 is CASSLRDSTDTQYF. In nucleotides, the CDR3 is TGTGCCAGCAGCCTCCGGGACAGCACAGATACGCAGTATTTT.

This clonotype was detected ten times or more. The J gene is TRBJ2-6, the V gene TRBV5-1; 8 bases agree with TRBD1. CDR3 length equals 16 residues. J gave up 3 bases and V 2 bases, and 4 bases lay outside the gene matches. Germline CDR1 SGHRS, CDR2 YFSETQ. The CDR3 nucleotides read TGCGCCAGCAGCTTCACGACAGGGGATGGGGCCAACGTCCTGACTTTC. This sequence encodes CASSFTTGDGANVLTF.

This clonotype has a count of ten or more. CDR3 coding DNA: TGTGCCAGCAGTAAACCCACGGAAGCTTTCTTT. Translation: CASSKPTEAFF. The chain uses TRBV6-2 or TRBV6-3 and TRBJ1-1, with D uncertain. The CDR3 loop spans 11 amino acids. Germline assignment: CDR1 MNHEY and CDR2 SVGEGT. The V and J ends lost 5 bases and 8 bases respectively, with 9 bases between them.

As for this clonotype: At one boundary the junction diverges from the germline segment, which might be a read error. This chain connects TRBV20-1 to TRBJ2-1, with 11 bases that match TRBD2. Germline V gives CDR1 DFQATT, CDR2 SNEGSKA (reference sequence). This CDR3 region has 15 residues. CDR3 loop: CSATSSGGTYNEEFF. In nucleotides, the CDR3 is TGCAGTGCTACCTCTAGCGGGGGGACTTATAATGAGGAGTTCTTC.

This clonotype has a handful of counts. This chain links TRBV19 with TRBJ2-1; D may be TRBD1 (5 bases). The V gene's germline CDR1 is LNHDA and CDR2 SQIVND (reference sequence). The CDR3 has 13 amino acids. V was cut by 1 base and J by 7 bases, with 8 bases left in between. The CDR3 DNA reads as TGTGCCAGTAGTATAGGACAGAGTAATGAGCAGTTCTTC. This encodes CASSIGQSNEQFF.

In its sample, this clonotype was seen many times. The rearrangement uses TRBV7-2 and TRBJ2-1; TRBD1 agrees at 8 bases. The germline gives CDR1 SGHTA, CDR2 FQGNSA. After removal of 8 bases from V and 0 bases from J, the junction contained 9 bases not matched to a gene. The CDR3 has 16 residues. CDR3 region: CASRGQGLFSYNEQFF. DNA of the CDR3: TGTGCCAGCCGCGGACAGGGTCTTTTCTCCTACAATGAGCAGTTCTTC. Complete variable domain (other parts from reference TRBV7-2 and TRBJ2-1): GAGVSQSPSNKVTEKGKDVELRCDPISGHTALYWYRQSLGQGLEFLIYFQGNSAPDKSGLPSDRFSAERTGGSVSTLTIQRTQQEDSAVYLCASRGQGLFSYNEQFFGPGTRLTVL.

This clonotype occurred many times. The chain uses TRBV5-6 and TRBJ2-2; D possibly uses TRBD1 or TRBD2 (5 bases each). The V and J ends lost 4 bases and 11 bases respectively, with 18 bases between them. The CDR3 totals 14 residues. The germline V gene encodes CDR1 SGHDT and CDR2 YYEEEE. The CDR3 protein is CASSPGGITYELFF. The CDR3 nucleotides read TGTGCCAGCAGCCCTGGGGGAATAACGTATGAGCTGTTTTTT.

This clonotype was seen repeatedly, ten times or more. The chain joins TRBV7-6 to TRBJ2-5; no clear D. V dropped 5 bases and J dropped 0 bases, with 7 bases sitting between them. The CDR3 contains 13 residues. The germline CDR1 and CDR2 sequences are SGHVS and FNYEAQ. CDR3 region: CASSPTNQETQYF. CDR3 bases: TGTGCCAGCAGCCCCACCAACCAAGAGACCCAGTACTTC.

This clonotype was seen repeatedly, ten times or more. This chain connects TRBV6-5 to TRBJ1-5; 7 nucleotides align to TRBD1. Germline V CDR1 and CDR2: MNHEY, SVGAGI. The CDR3 consists of 14 residues. V dropped 6 bases and J dropped 4; count of bases not matched to a gene: 6. The CDR3 is CASRAGTANQPQHF. In DNA, the CDR3 is TGTGCCAGCAGGGCTGGGACAGCTAATCAGCCCCAGCATTTT.

This clonotype was recorded at least ten times. The J gene is TRBJ1-1, the V gene TRBV5-5, with D tentatively TRBD1 (6 bases). Trimming shortened V by 5 bases and J by 1 base, and 9 bases separated the two germline ends. Germline CDR1 and CDR2: SGHKS and YYEKEE (reference sequence). This CDR3 contains 13 residues. For the CDR3, the DNA is TGTGCCAGCAGTTCACAGGGGAACACTGAAGCTTTCTTT. Its translation is CASSSQGNTEAFF.

The table lists this clonotype with a few counts. A much larger clone differs by one base, so this may be a read error. This chain connects TRBV19 to TRBJ1-5; D remains ambiguous. Trimming shortened V by 3 bases and J by 6 bases, and 12 bases separated the two germline ends. The CDR3 runs to 14 residues. CDR1 and CDR2 from the germline V gene are LNHDA and SQIVND (reference sequence). As DNA, the CDR3 is TGTGCCAGTAGTATCGAGAGTTTCGCTCAGCCCCAGCATTTT. Translated, it gives CASSIESFAQPQHF.

There are many counts of this clonotype. This rearrangement joins TRBV20-1 to TRBJ1-2; D gene unclear. The V and J ends lost 1 base and 3 bases respectively, with 15 bases between them. This CDR3 spans 15 amino acids. Germline V gene data show CDR1 as DFQATT and CDR2 as SNEGSKA (reference sequence). CDR3 region: CSARVPPSRDYGYTF. In nucleotides, the CDR3 is TGCAGTGCTAGAGTTCCCCCCAGTCGGGACTATGGCTACACCTTC.

This clonotype has a count of ten or more. The chain is built from TRBV5-1 and TRBJ2-3; TRBD1 agrees at 9 bases. This CDR3 contains 17 residues. Looked up from germline, CDR1 is SGHRS and CDR2 is YFSETQ. J gave up 0 bases and V 2 bases, and 7 bases lay outside the gene matches. CDR3 region: CASSLRQGGPSTDTQYF. CDR3 bases: TGCGCCAGCAGCTTACGACAGGGGGGACCTAGCACAGATACGCAGTATTTT.

This clonotype was observed many times. This sequence joins TRBV4-2 and TRBJ2-7; TRBD1 matches 8 bases. This CDR3 spans 17 amino acids. Germline values: CDR1 LGHNA, CDR2 YNFKEQ. Germline trimming cut 4 bases from V and 4 bases from J; bases unmatched to any gene: 15. The CDR3 nucleotides are TGTGCCAGCAGCCCGGAGGTGCGGACAGGGACGATGTACGAGCAGTACTTC. This sequence encodes CASSPEVRTGTMYEQYF.

This clonotype was counted at least ten times. V is TRBV14 and J is TRBJ2-7; the match to TRBD1 covers 10 bases. V lost 5 bases to trimming and J lost 6 bases; unmatched junction nucleotides: 4. Germline loops: CDR1 SGHDN, CDR2 FVKESK. The CDR3 runs 13 residues. CDR3 DNA: TGTGCCAGCAGCGGACAGGGGGTCTCCGAGCAGTACTTC. Its protein product is CASSGQGVSEQYF.